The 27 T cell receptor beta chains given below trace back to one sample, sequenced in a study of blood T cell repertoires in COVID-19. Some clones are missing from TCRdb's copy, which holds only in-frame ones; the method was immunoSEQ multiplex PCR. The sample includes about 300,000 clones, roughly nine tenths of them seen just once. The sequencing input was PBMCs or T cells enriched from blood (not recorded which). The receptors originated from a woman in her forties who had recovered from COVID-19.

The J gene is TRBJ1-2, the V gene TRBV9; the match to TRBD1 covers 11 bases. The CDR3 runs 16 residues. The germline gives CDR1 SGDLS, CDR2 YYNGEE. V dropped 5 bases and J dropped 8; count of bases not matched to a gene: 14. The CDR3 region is CASSRTPVGTGGGYTF. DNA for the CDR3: TGTGCCAGCAGTCGAACCCCAGTGGGGACAGGGGGAGGCTACACCTTC.

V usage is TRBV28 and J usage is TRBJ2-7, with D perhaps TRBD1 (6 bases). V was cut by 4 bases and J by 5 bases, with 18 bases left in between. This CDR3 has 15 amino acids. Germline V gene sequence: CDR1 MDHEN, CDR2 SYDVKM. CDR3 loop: CASSSNRERSDEQYF. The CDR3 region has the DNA TGTGCCAGCAGTTCAAACAGGGAGAGGAGCGACGAGCAGTACTTC. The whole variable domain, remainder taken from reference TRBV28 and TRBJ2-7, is DVKVTQSSRYLVKRTGEKVFLECVQDMDHENMFWYRQDPGLGLRLIYFSYDVKMKEKGDIPEGYSVSREKKERFSLILESASTNQTSMYLCASSSNRERSDEQYFGPGTRLTVT.

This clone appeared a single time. The CDR3 nucleotides read TGTGCCAGCAGGTCGGACATAACTTCTGGCTACACCTTC. Translating it yields CASRSDITSGYTF. J is TRBJ1-2 and V is TRBV2, with D perhaps matching TRBD1 (5 bases). The CDR3 loop spans 13 amino acids. Per germline, CDR1 SNHLY and CDR2 FYNNEI. Deletions cut 6 bases from V and 7 bases from J, with 15 bases between.

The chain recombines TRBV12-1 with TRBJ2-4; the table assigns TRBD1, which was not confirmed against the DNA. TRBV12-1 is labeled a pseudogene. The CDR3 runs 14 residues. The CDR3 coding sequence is TGTGCCAGCAGCCAACACGTCCACAGACCAACGAGGTACTTC. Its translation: CASSQHVHRPTRYF.

CDR3 in amino acids: CASSTTGTGAQRPYNEQFF. CDR3 sequence (DNA): TGTGCCAGCAGCACTACCGGGACAGGGGCCCAACGCCCATACAATGAGCAGTTCTTC. The chain joins TRBV7-3 to TRBJ2-1; 10 nucleotides align to TRBD1. V trimming: 5 bases; J trimming: 4 bases; junction bases outside the gene matches: 17. This CDR3 has 19 residues. From germline, CDR1 is SGHTA and CDR2 FQGTGA.

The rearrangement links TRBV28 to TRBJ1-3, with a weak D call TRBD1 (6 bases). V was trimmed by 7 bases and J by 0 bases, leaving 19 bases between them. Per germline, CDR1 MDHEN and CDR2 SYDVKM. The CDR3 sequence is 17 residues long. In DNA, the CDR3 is TGTGCCAGCATCCTGGGTGGCAGGGGAAACTCTGGAAACACCATATATTTT. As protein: CASILGGRGNSGNTIYF. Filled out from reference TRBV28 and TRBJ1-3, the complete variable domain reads DVKVTQSSRYLVKRTGEKVFLECVQDMDHENMFWYRQDPGLGLRLIYFSYDVKMKEKGDIPEGYSVSREKKERFSLILESASTNQTSMYLCASILGGRGNSGNTIYFGEGSWLTVV.

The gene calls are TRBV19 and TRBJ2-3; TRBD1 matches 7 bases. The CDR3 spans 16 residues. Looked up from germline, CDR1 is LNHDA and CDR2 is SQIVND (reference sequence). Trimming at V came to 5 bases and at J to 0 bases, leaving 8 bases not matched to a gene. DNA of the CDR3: TGTGCCAGTAGTGACATTAACAGGGGAAGCACAGATACGCAGTATTTT. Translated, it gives CASSDINRGSTDTQYF.

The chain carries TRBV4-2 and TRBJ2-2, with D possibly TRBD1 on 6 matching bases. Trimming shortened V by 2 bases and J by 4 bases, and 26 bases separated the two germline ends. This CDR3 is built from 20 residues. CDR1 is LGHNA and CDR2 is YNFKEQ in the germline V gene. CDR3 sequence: CASSQPIRTASPRGTGELFF. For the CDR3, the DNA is TGTGCCAGCAGCCAACCAATTCGGACAGCCTCCCCACGTGGCACCGGGGAGCTGTTTTTT.

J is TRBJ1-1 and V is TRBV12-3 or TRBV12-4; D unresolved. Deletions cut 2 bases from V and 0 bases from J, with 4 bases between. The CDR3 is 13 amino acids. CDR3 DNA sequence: TGTGCCAGCAGTTTAAGAGTGAACACTGAAGCTTTCTTT. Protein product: CASSLRVNTEAFF.

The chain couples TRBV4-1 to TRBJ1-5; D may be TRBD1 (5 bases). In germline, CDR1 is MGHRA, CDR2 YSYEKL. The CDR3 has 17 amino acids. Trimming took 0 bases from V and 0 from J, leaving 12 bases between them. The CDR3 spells CASSQEWPGLSNQPQHF. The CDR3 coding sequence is TGCGCCAGCAGCCAAGAGTGGCCGGGACTTAGCAATCAGCCCCAGCATTTT.

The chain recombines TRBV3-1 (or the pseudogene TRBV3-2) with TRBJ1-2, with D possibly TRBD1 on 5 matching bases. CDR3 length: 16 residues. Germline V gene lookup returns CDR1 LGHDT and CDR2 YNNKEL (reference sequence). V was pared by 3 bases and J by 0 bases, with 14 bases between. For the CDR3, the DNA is TGTGCCAGCAGCCACCTCAGGGTACAGCCTAACTATGGCTACACCTTC. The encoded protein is CASSHLRVQPNYGYTF.

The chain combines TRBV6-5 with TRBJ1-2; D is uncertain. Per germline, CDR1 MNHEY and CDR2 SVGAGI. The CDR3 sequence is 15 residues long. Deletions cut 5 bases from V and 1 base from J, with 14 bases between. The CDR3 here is CASSRPSGGNYGYTF. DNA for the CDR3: TGTGCCAGCAGTCGGCCCTCCGGAGGTAACTATGGCTACACCTTC.

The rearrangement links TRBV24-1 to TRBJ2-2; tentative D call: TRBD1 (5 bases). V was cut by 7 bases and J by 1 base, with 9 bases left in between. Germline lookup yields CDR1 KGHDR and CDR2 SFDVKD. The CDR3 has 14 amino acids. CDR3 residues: CATRGRENTGELFF. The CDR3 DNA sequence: TGTGCCACCAGGGGCAGGGAGAACACCGGGGAGCTGTTTTTT.

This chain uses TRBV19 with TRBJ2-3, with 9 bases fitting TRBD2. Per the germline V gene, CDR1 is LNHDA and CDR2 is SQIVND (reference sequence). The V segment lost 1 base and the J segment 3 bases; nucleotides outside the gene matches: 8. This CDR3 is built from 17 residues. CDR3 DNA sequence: TGTGCCAGTAGTATAGGAGCACTAGCGGGTATTACAGATACGCAGTATTTT. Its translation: CASSIGALAGITDTQYF.

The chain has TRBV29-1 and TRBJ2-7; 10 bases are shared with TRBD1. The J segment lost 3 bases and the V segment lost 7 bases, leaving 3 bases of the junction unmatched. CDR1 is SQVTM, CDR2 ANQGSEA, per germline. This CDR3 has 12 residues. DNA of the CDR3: TGCAGCGCCGGACAGGGGGACTACGAGCAGTACTTC. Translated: CSAGQGDYEQYF.

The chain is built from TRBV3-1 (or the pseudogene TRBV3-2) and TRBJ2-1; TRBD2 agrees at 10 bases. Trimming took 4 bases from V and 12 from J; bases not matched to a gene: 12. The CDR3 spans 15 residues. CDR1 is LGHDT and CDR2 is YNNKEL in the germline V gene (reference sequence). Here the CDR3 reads CASSPNGLAGVGQFF. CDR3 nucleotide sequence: TGTGCCAGCAGCCCCAATGGGCTAGCGGGGGTCGGGCAGTTCTTC.

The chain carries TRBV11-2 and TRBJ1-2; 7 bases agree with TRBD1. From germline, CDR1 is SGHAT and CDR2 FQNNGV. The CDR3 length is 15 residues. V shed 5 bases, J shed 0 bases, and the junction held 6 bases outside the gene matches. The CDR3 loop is CASSQGQLANYGYTF. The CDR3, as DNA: TGTGCCAGCAGCCAGGGACAGCTAGCTAACTATGGCTACACCTTC.

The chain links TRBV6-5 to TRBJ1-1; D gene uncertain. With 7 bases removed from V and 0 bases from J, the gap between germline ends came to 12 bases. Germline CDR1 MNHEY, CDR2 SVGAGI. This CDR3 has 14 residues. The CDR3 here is CASIRDRVNTEAFF. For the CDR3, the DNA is TGTGCCAGCATACGAGACCGGGTGAACACTGAAGCTTTCTTT.

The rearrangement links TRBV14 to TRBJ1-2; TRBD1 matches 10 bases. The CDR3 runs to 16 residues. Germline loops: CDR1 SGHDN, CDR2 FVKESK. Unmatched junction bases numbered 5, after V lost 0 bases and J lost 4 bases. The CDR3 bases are TGTGCCAGCAGCCAAGATCCCGGACAGGGGGGCTATGGCTACACCTTC. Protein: CASSQDPGQGGYGYTF. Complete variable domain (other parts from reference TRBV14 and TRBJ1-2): EAGVTQFPSHSVIEKGQTVTLRCDPISGHDNLYWYRRVMGKEIKFLLHFVKESKQDESGMPNNRFLAERTGGTYSTLKVQPAELEDSGVYFCASSQDPGQGGYGYTFGSGTRLTVV.

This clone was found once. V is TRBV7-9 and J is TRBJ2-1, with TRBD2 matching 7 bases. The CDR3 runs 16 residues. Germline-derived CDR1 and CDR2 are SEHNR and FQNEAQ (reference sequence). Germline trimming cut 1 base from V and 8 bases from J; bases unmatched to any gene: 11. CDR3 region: CASSLVWSGEKDEQFF. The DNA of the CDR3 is TGTGCCAGCAGCTTAGTTTGGAGCGGGGAGAAGGATGAGCAGTTCTTC.

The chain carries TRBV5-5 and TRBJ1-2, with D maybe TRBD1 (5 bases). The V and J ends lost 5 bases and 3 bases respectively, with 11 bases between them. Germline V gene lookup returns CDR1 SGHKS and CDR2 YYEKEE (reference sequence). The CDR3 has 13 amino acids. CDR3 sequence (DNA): TGTGCCAGCAGTTCCGACAGCCACTATGGCTACACCTTC. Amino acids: CASSSDSHYGYTF.

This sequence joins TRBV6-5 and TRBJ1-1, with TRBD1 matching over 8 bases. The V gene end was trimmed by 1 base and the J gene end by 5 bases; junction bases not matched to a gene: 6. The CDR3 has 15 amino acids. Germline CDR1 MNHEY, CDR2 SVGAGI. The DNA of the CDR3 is TGTGCCAGCAGTTACTTAGCAGGGGGCTTGACTGAAGCTTTCTTT. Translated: CASSYLAGGLTEAFF.

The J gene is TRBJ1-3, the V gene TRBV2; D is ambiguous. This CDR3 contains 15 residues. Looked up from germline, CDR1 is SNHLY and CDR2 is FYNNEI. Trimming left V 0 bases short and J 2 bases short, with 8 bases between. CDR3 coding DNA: TGTGCCAGCAGTGAAGCGCCCGGGACTGGAAACACCATATATTTT. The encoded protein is CASSEAPGTGNTIYF.

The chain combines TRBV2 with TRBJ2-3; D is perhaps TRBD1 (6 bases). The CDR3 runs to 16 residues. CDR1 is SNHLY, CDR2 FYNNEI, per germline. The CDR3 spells CADRKGDLHSTDTQYF. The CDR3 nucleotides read TGTGCGGATAGAAAGGGGGACCTTCATAGCACAGATACGCAGTATTTT.

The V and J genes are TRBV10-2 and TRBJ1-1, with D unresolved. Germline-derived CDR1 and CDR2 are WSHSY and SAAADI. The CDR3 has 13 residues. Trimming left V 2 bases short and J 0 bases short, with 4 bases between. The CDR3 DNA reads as TGCGCCAGCAGTGAGGTAATGAACACTGAAGCTTTCTTT. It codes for CASSEVMNTEAFF.

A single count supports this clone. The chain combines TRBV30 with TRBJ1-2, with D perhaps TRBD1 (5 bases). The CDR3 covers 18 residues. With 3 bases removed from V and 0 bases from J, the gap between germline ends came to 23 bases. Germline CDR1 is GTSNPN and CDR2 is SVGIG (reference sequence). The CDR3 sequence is CAWRGHGTGDFSNYGYTF. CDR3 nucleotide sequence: TGTGCCTGGAGGGGCCACGGTACGGGGGACTTCTCTAACTATGGCTACACCTTC. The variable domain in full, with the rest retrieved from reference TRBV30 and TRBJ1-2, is SQTIHQWPATLVQPVGSPLSLECTVEGTSNPNLYWYRQAAGRGLQLLFYSVGIGQISSEVPQNLSASRPQDRQFILSSKKLLLSDSGFYLCAWRGHGTGDFSNYGYTFGSGTRLTVV.

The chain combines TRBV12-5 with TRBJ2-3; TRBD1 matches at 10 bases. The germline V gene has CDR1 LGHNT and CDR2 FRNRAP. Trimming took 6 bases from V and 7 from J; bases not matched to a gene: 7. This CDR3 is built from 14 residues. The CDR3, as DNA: TGTGCTAGTGGAGCGGGACAGGGGCTGAATACGCAGTATTTT. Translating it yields CASGAGQGLNTQYF.